The next 21 T cell receptor beta chains were all read from a single sample in a study of cytomegalovirus exposure and HLA in healthy donors. The study ran its PCR with 60 Vbeta and 13 Jbeta primers. Measured with immunoSEQ multiplex PCR; TCRdb has only the in-frame clones, and not every one. Of around 210,000 clones listed, roughly 78% are singletons. Sequenced: PBMCs. The receptors stem from a boy younger than 18 in good health and CMV-seronegative.

This clone has a handful of counts. The V call is TRBV6-5, the J call TRBJ1-1; D is possibly TRBD1 (6 bases). The CDR3 loop spans 15 amino acids. Germline V gives CDR1 MNHEY, CDR2 SVGAGI. V was pared by 0 bases and J by 3 bases, with 11 bases between. The CDR3 here is CASSYSGGRDTEAFF. Written as DNA, the CDR3 is TGTGCCAGCAGTTACTCCGGGGGGCGCGACACTGAAGCTTTCTTT.

The rearrangement joins TRBV5-1 to TRBJ2-7; 9 bases are shared with TRBD1. The ends lost 5 bases at V and 5 bases at J; junction bases unmatched: 11. Germline CDR1 SGHRS, CDR2 YFSETQ. The CDR3 has 15 residues. Written as DNA, the CDR3 is TGCGCCAGCAGTTCCCAGGGACAGGGTATCCACGAGCAGTACTTC. This encodes CASSSQGQGIHEQYF.

This chain links TRBV29-1 with TRBJ2-1; D possibly corresponds to TRBD1 (5 bases). V was shortened by 3 bases and J by 6 bases, with 12 bases between the two germline ends. CDR1 is SQVTM and CDR2 is ANQGSEA in the germline V gene. The CDR3 extends over 13 amino acids. The CDR3 DNA sequence: TGCAGCGTTGATCGGACAATGGGCAATGAGCAGTTCTTC. It yields the protein CSVDRTMGNEQFF.

The CDR3 loop reads CASSPAGGANYGYTF. The CDR3 coding sequence is TGTGCCAGCAGCCCTGCGGGGGGGGCTAACTATGGCTACACCTTC. The rearrangement links TRBV7-2 to TRBJ1-2; D is perhaps TRBD1 (5 bases). V lost 5 bases to trimming and J lost 0 bases, with 13 bases between them. CDR1 and CDR2 (germline): SGHTA, FQGNSA. CDR3 size: 15 residues.

This clone has just a few counts. The chain joins TRBV21-1 to TRBJ2-7; the table's D call, TRBD1, has no DNA check behind it. TRBV21-1 is given as a pseudogene. This CDR3 has 15 residues. The CDR3 nucleotides are TGTGCCAGCAGCCCCCGGACAGGGGGCGAGAACGAGCAGTACTTC. Protein sequence: CASSPRTGGENEQYF.

The CDR3: CASSLWGRGAQNTEAFF. CDR3 in DNA: TGTGCCAGCAGCTTATGGGGCAGGGGGGCCCAGAACACTGAAGCTTTCTTT. This sequence joins TRBV11-2 and TRBJ1-1; TRBD1 agrees at 7 bases. The CDR3 spans 17 residues. Germline V gene lookup returns CDR1 SGHAT and CDR2 FQNNGV. V was clipped by 2 bases and J by 1 base; unmatched bases: 10. Based on the CDR3 plus reference TRBV11-2 and TRBJ1-1, the full variable domain is EAGVAQSPRYKIIEKRQSVAFWCNPISGHATLYWYQQILGQGPKLLIQFQNNGVVDDSQLPKDRFSAERLKGVDSTLKIQPAKLEDSAVYLCASSLWGRGAQNTEAFFGQGTRLTVV.

This sequence joins TRBV5-1 and TRBJ2-3, with 16 bases fitting TRBD2. This CDR3 spans 19 amino acids. Looked up from germline, CDR1 is SGHRS and CDR2 is YFSETQ. The ends lost 1 base at V and 0 bases at J; junction bases unmatched: 5. The CDR3 sequence is CASSLLGTSGGVSTDTQYF. The CDR3 coding sequence is TGCGCCAGCAGCTTGCTCGGGACTAGCGGGGGGGTCAGCACAGATACGCAGTATTTT.

This clone came up a few times. The chain combines TRBV14 with TRBJ2-7; perhaps TRBD1 as D (6 bases). This CDR3 is built from 16 residues. V dropped 6 bases and J dropped 0 bases, with 18 bases sitting between them. Germline lookup yields CDR1 SGHDN and CDR2 FVKESK. The CDR3, as DNA: TGTGCCAGCAGTATTGGTTCAGGGACAATCTCCTACGAGCAGTACTTC. This codes for CASSIGSGTISYEQYF.

The chain couples TRBV4-1 to TRBJ2-3; 7 nucleotides match TRBD2. The CDR3 is made up of 19 amino acids. CDR1 is MGHRA and CDR2 is YSYEKL in the germline V gene. V shed 2 bases and J 1 base; nucleotides not matched to a gene: 15. CDR3 amino acids: CASSQRSSGLDYGTDTQYF. The DNA of the CDR3 is TGCGCCAGCAGCCAACGGTCTAGCGGCCTGGACTACGGCACAGATACGCAGTATTTT.

The rearrangement links TRBV19 to TRBJ2-7; a possible D gene is TRBD2 (5 bases). V lost 3 bases and J 3 bases, leaving 15 bases between the germline ends. CDR3 size: 15 residues. Germline V gene data show CDR1 as LNHDA and CDR2 as SQIVND (reference sequence). The CDR3 loop is CASSIAVVRGYEQYF. For the CDR3, the DNA is TGTGCCAGTAGTATTGCGGTCGTTCGGGGCTACGAGCAGTACTTC.

This clone was recorded a few times. This chain uses TRBV25-1 with TRBJ1-1; the D is unclear. The CDR3 loop spans 14 amino acids. Looked up from germline, CDR1 is MGHDK and CDR2 is SYGVNS. The V gene lost 5 bases and the J gene lost 5 bases, with 15 bases spanning the gap. The CDR3 loop is CASSREGFVTEAFF. The CDR3 nucleotides are TGTGCCAGCAGTCGAGAGGGTTTTGTTACTGAAGCTTTCTTT.

V usage is TRBV20-1 and J usage is TRBJ2-7, with D maybe TRBD2 (5 bases). CDR1 is DFQATT and CDR2 is SNEGSKA in the germline V gene (reference sequence). Trimming removed 0 bases from V and 8 bases from J, with 8 bases in between. The CDR3 spans 11 residues. Written as DNA, the CDR3 is TGCAGTGCTAGAGATGGGGAGAAGCAGTACTTC. It encodes CSARDGEKQYF.

CDR3 sequence (DNA): TGTGCCAGTAGTATAGGACTAACAGGGTACGGTTCACCCCTCCACTTT. This encodes CASSIGLTGYGSPLHF. The chain links TRBV19 to TRBJ1-6; tentative D call: TRBD1 (6 bases). V was shortened by 1 base and J by 9 bases, with 16 bases between the two germline ends. Germline CDR1 is LNHDA and CDR2 is SQIVND (reference sequence). The CDR3 sequence is 16 residues long.

This clone occurred a few times. CDR3 protein: CASSLEAGATGETQYF. The CDR3 DNA reads TGCGCCAGCAGCTTGGAGGCGGGAGCAACGGGGGAGACCCAGTACTTC. The genes are TRBV5-1 and TRBJ2-5; 7 bases fit TRBD2. This CDR3 spans 16 amino acids. J gave up 5 bases and V 0 bases, and 10 bases lay outside the gene matches. CDR1 and CDR2 from the germline V gene are SGHRS and YFSETQ.

V usage is TRBV29-1 and J usage is TRBJ1-1; D remains unclear. Per the germline V gene, CDR1 is SQVTM and CDR2 is ANQGSEA. The CDR3 contains 14 residues. Deletions cut 0 bases from V and 7 bases from J, with 15 bases between. CDR3: CSVEDRRAFYEAFF. The CDR3 region has the DNA TGCAGCGTTGAAGACCGCCGAGCTTTCTATGAAGCTTTCTTT.

This chain joins TRBV18 and TRBJ1-2, with a possible D match to TRBD1 (6 bases). The CDR3 has 14 residues. CDR1 and CDR2 (germline): KGHSH, LQKENI. Trimming left V 5 bases short and J 0 bases short, with 10 bases between. The CDR3 bases are TGTGCCAGCTCATCCAGGGACACTAACTATGGCTACACCTTC. Residues: CASSSRDTNYGYTF.

This chain connects TRBV9 to TRBJ1-6; 8 bases agree with TRBD1. Unmatched junction bases numbered 7, after V lost 4 bases and J lost 10 bases. CDR3 length: 14 amino acids. The V gene's germline CDR1 is SGDLS and CDR2 YYNGEE. DNA of the CDR3: TGTGCCAGCAGCATTGGACAGGGAGGATCACCCCTCCACTTT. It encodes CASSIGQGGSPLHF.

The J gene is TRBJ1-1, the V gene TRBV21-1; the listed D gene, TRBD1, was not tested against the DNA. TRBV21-1 is an annotated pseudogene. This CDR3 has 12 amino acids. CDR3 amino acids: CASSKADKPAFF. CDR3 coding DNA: TGTGCCAGCAGCAAGGCGGACAAGCCAGCTTTCTTT.

The rearrangement joins TRBV5-4 to TRBJ1-1; TRBD1 might be the D (5 bases). The CDR3 runs to 16 residues. Germline V gene sequence: CDR1 SGHNT, CDR2 YYREEE (reference sequence). Trimming pared 4 bases from V and 1 base from J, leaving 17 bases between. The CDR3 loop is CASSTNRQSRNTEAFF. The CDR3, as DNA: TGTGCCAGCAGCACCAACCGACAGAGCCGGAACACTGAAGCTTTCTTT.

This CDR3 reads CASSLESPGYGYTF. In DNA, the CDR3 is TGCGCCAGCAGCTTGGAATCCCCAGGGTATGGCTACACCTTC. This chain links TRBV5-1 with TRBJ1-2, with D maybe TRBD1 (5 bases). This CDR3 has 14 amino acids. Germline V gene data show CDR1 as SGHRS and CDR2 as YFSETQ. The germline V and J ends were trimmed by 0 bases and 5 bases, with 11 bases remaining between them.

The chain couples TRBV10-1 to TRBJ1-2; no firm D call. Germline loops: CDR1 WNHNN, CDR2 SYGVQD (reference sequence). V lost 2 bases to trimming and J lost 1 base, with 11 bases between them. The CDR3 has 15 amino acids. The CDR3 reads CASSEGRAGNYGYTF. The CDR3 coding sequence is TGCGCCAGCAGTGAGGGGCGTGCAGGTAACTATGGCTACACCTTC.